Below, one T cell receptor (beta chain) is given with its context. Its antigen is undetermined. This record belongs to a study of vaccination and CD4 T cells after COVID-19. Treatment of the sample: roughly 11-day PBMC culture with coronavirus spike peptide pools or control peptides (ViraFEST assay). Via ViraFEST, peptide pools expanded antigen-specific T cells before TCR sequencing. CDR3 length: 12 residues. Germline values: CDR1 SNHLY, CDR2 FYNNEI. V was shortened by 11 bases and J by 0 bases, with 8 bases between the two germline ends. The assay that was used to sequence DNA from cultured CD4+ T cells was the Oncomine TCR Beta short-read assay. TCRdb re-derived calls from the PCR reads in MiXCR, one entry per CDR3 protein. Of some 15,000 distinct CDR3 sequences detected, about 50% appear once; the ten largest clones hold about an eighth.

This receptor was obtained from a human donor who had recovered from COVID-19. The V call is TRBV2, the J call TRBJ1-3, with D perhaps TRBD1 (6 bases). The sequenced sample was CD4+ T cells from blood, cultured in vitro. The DNA for the CDR3 is TGTGCCGTACAGGGCTCTGGAAACACCATATATTTT. This translates into CAVQGSGNTIYF.